This T cell receptor beta chain was obtained from a study of blood T cell repertoires in COVID-19. Across the whole study: There were acute and convalescent COVID-19 samples, and they came from the United States, Italy and Spain.

This clone was counted between two and nine times. Generated by immunoSEQ multiplex PCR, the TCRdb table keeps only in-frame clones and is missing some. The sample comprises 250,000 to 350,000 clones, 87% of which are singletons, and over 6% rests with the top ten. What was sequenced was PBMCs or T cells enriched from blood (not recorded which). This receptor was obtained from a woman in her 40s who had recovered from COVID-19.

The CDR3 bases are TGCAGCGTTTTCGTAGCGGTCGGCGAGACCCAGTACTTC. Translated, it gives CSVFVAVGETQYF. The chain has TRBV29-1 and TRBJ2-5; tentatively, D is TRBD2 (6 bases). This CDR3 spans 13 amino acids. CDR1 is SQVTM, CDR2 ANQGSEA, per germline. Trimming cost V 5 bases and J 5 bases, with 15 bases left between them.